The sample holds many counts of the clone carrying this T cell receptor (beta chain). This library used roughly 400 ng RNA and molecular barcoded adaptors spanning alpha/delta and beta/gamma chains. TCRdb ran MiXCR on the reads and lists one entry per CDR3 protein. The data contain tens of thousands of distinct CDR3 sequences, about 15% of them singletons. This sample is part of a study of read filtering for tumor transcriptome and immune sequencing. Study information: 8 patients were R-ISS I, about 16 were R-ISS II, 7 were R-ISS III.

This CDR3 region has 14 residues. CDR1 SQVTM and CDR2 ANQGSEA come from the germline V gene. Trimming shortened V by 6 bases and J by 4 bases, and 18 bases separated the two germline ends. At the time of active disease, bone marrow was collected from every patient. The TCR was taken from a donor older than 35 with multiple myeloma. The chain recombines TRBV29-1 with TRBJ1-1, with a tentative D call TRBD1 (5 bases). Sequencing was done on a sample of a population of CD138-negative cells sorted from bone marrow. CDR3 region: CSVKQGGALTEAFF. The CDR3 DNA sequence: TGCAGCGTCAAACAAGGAGGGGCTCTCACTGAAGCTTTCTTT.